This TCR beta chain was recovered during a study of vaccination effects on CD4 cells after COVID-19. Culture proceeded for more than nine days, and CD4+ T cells were then isolated. This table comes from immunoSEQ multiplex PCR, and its TCRdb copy is limited to in-frame clones, with some not included. This table has about 37,000 clones, around 74% appearing once. This clone was picked up a small number of times. Its antigen is not identified. Sequencing used CD4+ T cells from PBMCs cultured without peptide, obtained before COVID-19 vaccination. The sequence was collected from a human donor who received a COVID-19 vaccine.

CDR3 nucleotide sequence: TGTGCCAGTAGTCCTTCCCACAGGGTTACTGAAGCTTTCTTT. It codes for CASSPSHRVTEAFF. The chain uses TRBV19 and TRBJ1-1, with TRBD1 as a possible D gene (6 bases). Between the trimmed V and J ends, which lost 5 bases and 5 bases, there was a span of 15 bases. CDR3 length: 14 residues. Germline CDR1 reads LNHDA; CDR2 reads SQIVND (reference sequence).